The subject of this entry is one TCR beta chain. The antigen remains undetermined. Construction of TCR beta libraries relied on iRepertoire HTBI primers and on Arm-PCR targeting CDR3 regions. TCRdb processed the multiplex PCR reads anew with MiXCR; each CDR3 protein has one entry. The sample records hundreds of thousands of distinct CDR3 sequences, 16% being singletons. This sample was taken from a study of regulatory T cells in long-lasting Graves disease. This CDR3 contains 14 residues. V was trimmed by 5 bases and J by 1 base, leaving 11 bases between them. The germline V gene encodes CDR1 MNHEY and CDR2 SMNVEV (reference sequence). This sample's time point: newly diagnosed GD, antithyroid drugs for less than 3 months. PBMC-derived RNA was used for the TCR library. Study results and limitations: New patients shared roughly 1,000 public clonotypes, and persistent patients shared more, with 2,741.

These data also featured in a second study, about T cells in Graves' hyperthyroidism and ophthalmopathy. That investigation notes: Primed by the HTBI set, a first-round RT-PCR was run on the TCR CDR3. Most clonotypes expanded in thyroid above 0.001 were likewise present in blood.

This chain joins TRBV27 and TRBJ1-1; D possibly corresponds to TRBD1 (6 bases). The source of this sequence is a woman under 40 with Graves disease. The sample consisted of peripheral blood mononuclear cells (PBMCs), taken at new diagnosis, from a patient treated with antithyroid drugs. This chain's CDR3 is CASSRRTANTEAFF. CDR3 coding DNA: TGTGCCAGCAGTAGGAGGACAGCGAACACTGAAGCTTTCTTT.